Below, one T cell receptor (beta chain) is given with its context. This record comes from a study of blood T cell repertoires in COVID-19. Turning to the study itself: PBMCs, B-cell-depleted T cells, or T cells were the source of the cDNA or gDNA that made up the material.

CDR1 and CDR2 from the germline V gene are MDHEN and SYDVKM. V was clipped by 4 bases and J by 7 bases, with 10 bases between them. The length of the CDR3 is 12 residues. As processed by the authors: Reference gene primer amplification yielded estimated nucleated cell counts. The assay was immunoSEQ multiplex PCR, and TCRdb's table has in-frame clones only and misses some. V, J and clone size reflect that table, while D and trimming were determined from the DNA. The sample has about 200,000 clones, around 86% seen once. The clonotype comes from a man aged 60 to 75 with acute or convalescent COVID-19. The J gene is TRBJ1-2, the V gene TRBV28; D remains unclear. Material: peripheral blood. CDR3: CASSSPPSGYTF. In nucleotides, the CDR3 is TGTGCCAGCAGTTCCCCCCCGAGTGGCTACACCTTC.